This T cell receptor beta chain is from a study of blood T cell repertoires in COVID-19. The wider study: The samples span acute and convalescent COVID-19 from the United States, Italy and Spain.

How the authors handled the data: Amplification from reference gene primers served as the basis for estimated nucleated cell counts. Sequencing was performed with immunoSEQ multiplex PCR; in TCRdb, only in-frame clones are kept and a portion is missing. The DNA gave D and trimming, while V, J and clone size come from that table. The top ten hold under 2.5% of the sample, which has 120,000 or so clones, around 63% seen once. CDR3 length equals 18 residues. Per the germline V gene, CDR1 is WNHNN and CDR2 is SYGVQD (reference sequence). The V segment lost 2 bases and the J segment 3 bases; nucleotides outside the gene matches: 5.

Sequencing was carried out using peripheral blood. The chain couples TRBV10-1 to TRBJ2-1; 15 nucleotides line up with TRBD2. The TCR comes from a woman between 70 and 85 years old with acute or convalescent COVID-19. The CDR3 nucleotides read TGCGCCAGCAGTGAGGGACTAGCGGGGGGGATCCGCTACAATGAGCAGTTCTTC. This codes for CASSEGLAGGIRYNEQFF.